This paragraph reports one T cell receptor (beta chain). The target antigen is unknown. This sample was taken from a study of blood T cells in healthy people across ages. Study conclusions and caveats: Long-lived donors had more naive CD4+ cells and higher diversity than aged donors.

Using a J-beta primer mix together with a sample-barcoded 5' primer, a second PCR was run for roughly 6 to 12 cycles. TCRdb reanalysed the 5' RACE reads using MiXCR and keeps one entry per CDR3 protein. The profile shows about 720,000 distinct CDR3 sequences, 22% of them singletons. Peripheral blood from each donor was collected in a volume of 8 to 10 milliliters. Isolated per sample were at least 6.5 million PBMCs. The extraction recovered at least 6 micrograms of total RNA per sample. This sequence was found in a man between 65 and 79 years old in good health. The material sequenced was blood.

In nucleotides, the CDR3 is TGTGCCAGCAGTGATAGGGGGGCTCCCCCCTATGGCTACACCTTC. As protein: CASSDRGAPPYGYTF. The chain carries TRBV12-3 or TRBV12-4 and TRBJ1-2; the D gene is possibly TRBD1 (6 bases). The CDR3 covers 15 residues. Trimming removed 5 bases at V and 4 bases at J, with 17 bases between.